The T cell receptor beta chain under discussion was sequenced for a study of blood T cells in healthy people across ages. Study-wide results and caveats: The CMV status of each donor remained undetermined, and this could have confounded shifts in expanded clonotypes. In older individuals, TCR beta diversity per million T cells was lower, falling roughly linearly with age. Both naive CD4+ cell counts and diversity were greater in long-lived donors than in aged donors. It was not possible, with unsorted PBMCs, to conclusively compare naive and antigen-experienced cells.

The use of a sample-barcoded 5' primer and a J-beta primer mix characterized a second PCR of 7 to 11 cycles. TCRdb ran MiXCR on the 5' RACE reads and lists one entry per CDR3 protein. Here the sample spans about 1,400,000 distinct CDR3 sequences, approximately 59% being singletons. This clonotype was detected many times. Its antigen remains unidentified. Germline lookup yields CDR1 SGHVS and CDR2 FQNEAQ. CDR3 length: 16 amino acids. V lost 4 bases and J lost 2; bases outside the gene matches: 9. This rearrangement joins TRBV7-8 to TRBJ2-7; 9 bases agree with TRBD2. The TCR comes from a man younger than 35 in good health. Source material: blood. The CDR3 DNA reads as TGTGCCAGCAGCTGGCACTCGAGCGGGGGGACCTACGAGCAGTACTTC. Translated, it gives CASSWHSSGGTYEQYF.